The next 15 T cell receptor beta chains were all read from a single sample in a study of shared clonotypes between healthy human individuals. Assay: immunoSEQ multiplex PCR; the TCRdb copy retains only in-frame clones and omits some. This repertoire shows under 600,000 clones, roughly 85% found once; its top ten account for around 12%. Source material: PBMCs. All receptors come from a woman between 40 and 50 years old in good health. Some clones in this sample may be carry-over from other donors' samples.

Only a few counts were recorded for this clone. The rearrangement uses TRBV14 and TRBJ2-2, with D hard to call. Trimming left V 0 bases short and J 7 bases short, with 6 bases between. Germline CDR1 and CDR2: SGHDN and FVKESK. This CDR3 comprises 13 residues. The CDR3, as DNA: TGTGCCAGCAGCCAAGAGAGGCACGGGGAGCTGTTTTTT. Its translation: CASSQERHGELFF.

The gene calls are TRBV28 and TRBJ2-7; maybe TRBD2 (6 bases). Deletions cut 2 bases from V and 2 bases from J, with 10 bases between. The CDR3 spans 14 residues. Germline V lookup: CDR1 MDHEN, CDR2 SYDVKM. The CDR3 here is CASSLRGTTYEQYF. As DNA, the CDR3 is TGTGCCAGCAGTTTACGCGGGACCACCTACGAGCAGTACTTC.

The chain employs TRBV18 and TRBJ2-2; D remains unclear. Germline CDR1 reads KGHSH; CDR2 reads LQKENI. Trimming removed 3 bases at V and 8 bases at J, with 13 bases between. The CDR3 loop spans 14 amino acids. The CDR3 region has the DNA TGTGCCAGCTCACCCGGAACTCGTTATGGGGAGCTGTTTTTT. It yields the protein CASSPGTRYGELFF.

This clone was observed a handful of times. The V and J genes are TRBV4-3 and TRBJ2-4; D perhaps matches TRBD1 (7 bases). V lost 0 bases to trimming and J lost 13 bases, with 13 bases between them. This CDR3 contains 13 residues. CDR1 LGHNA and CDR2 YSLEER come from the germline V gene. The CDR3 coding sequence is TGCGCCAGCAGCCAAGAGACAGGGAGGCGACAGTACTTC. It translates to CASSQETGRRQYF.

The chain is built from TRBV27 and TRBJ1-5; 7 nucleotides line up with TRBD1. CDR1 and CDR2 from the germline V gene are MNHEY and SMNVEV (reference sequence). The CDR3 extends over 13 amino acids. Trimming removed 4 bases from V and 7 bases from J; junction bases left unmatched: 4. The DNA for the CDR3 is TGTGCCAGCAGTTCGACAGGGCGACAGCCCCAGCATTTT. Amino acids: CASSSTGRQPQHF.

The chain joins TRBV7-9 to TRBJ1-2, with a tentative D call TRBD1 (6 bases). CDR1 and CDR2 from the germline V gene are SEHNR and FQNEAQ (reference sequence). The CDR3 sequence is 14 residues long. V gave up 2 bases and J gave up 8 bases, with 15 bases separating them. As DNA, the CDR3 is TGTGCCAGCAGCTTAACGGGGGCGAATGGGGGCTACACCTTC. Translated, it gives CASSLTGANGGYTF.

The chain joins TRBV7-2 to TRBJ2-2; 8 nucleotides line up with TRBD2. The V gene end was trimmed by 2 bases and the J gene end by 7 bases; junction bases not matched to a gene: 9. CDR1 is SGHTA, CDR2 FQGNSA, per germline. The CDR3 spans 16 residues. CDR3 protein: CASSLFGGLAGGELFF. In DNA form, the CDR3 reads TGTGCCAGCAGCTTATTCGGAGGACTAGCCGGCGGGGAGCTGTTTTTT.

This clone occurred once. The CDR3 nucleotides read TGCGCCAGCAGATCGGGACACTCGAGGGGGGTTGATGAGCAGTTCTTC. Amino acid sequence: CASRSGHSRGVDEQFF. The genes are TRBV5-1 and TRBJ2-1; D is possibly TRBD1 or TRBD2 (6 bases each). The CDR3 is made up of 16 amino acids. Germline CDR1 is SGHRS and CDR2 is YFSETQ. V lost 5 bases and J lost 8, with 23 bases in between.

The rearrangement joins TRBV6-4 to TRBJ2-1; tentative D call: TRBD2 (7 bases). Germline-derived CDR1 and CDR2 are MRHNA and SNTAGT. Trimming pared 5 bases from V and 4 bases from J, leaving 15 bases between. The length of the CDR3 is 15 residues. In DNA, the CDR3 is TGTGCCAGCAGTCGGGGGGCGGGAGCGTACAATGAGCAGTTCTTC. As protein: CASSRGAGAYNEQFF.

This chain uses TRBV5-5 with TRBJ2-7; perhaps TRBD2 as D (5 bases). Trimming pared 3 bases from V and 7 bases from J, leaving 14 bases between. Germline values: CDR1 SGHKS, CDR2 YYEKEE (reference sequence). This CDR3 is built from 13 residues. The CDR3 is CASSSWWEREQYF. In nucleotides, the CDR3 is TGTGCCAGCAGCTCGTGGTGGGAGAGGGAGCAGTACTTC.

The rearrangement links TRBV29-1 to TRBJ2-1; 8 bases match TRBD1. The CDR3 runs 12 residues. Germline V gene data show CDR1 as SQVTM and CDR2 as ANQGSEA. V shed 6 bases, J shed 9 bases, and the junction held 7 bases outside the gene matches. CDR3 region: CSVYDRGSEQFF. For the CDR3, the DNA is TGCAGCGTGTATGACAGGGGTTCTGAGCAGTTCTTC.

Here the CDR3 DNA reads TGTGCCAGCAGTCCCACCCCACCCGGGACAGCATACAATCAGCCCCAGCATTTT. It codes for CASSPTPPGTAYNQPQHF. This chain uses TRBV27 with TRBJ1-5; TRBD1 matches 7 bases. V was clipped by 5 bases and J by 3 bases; unmatched bases: 16. CDR3 length: 18 amino acids. Germline V lookup: CDR1 MNHEY, CDR2 SMNVEV (reference sequence).

The rearrangement uses TRBV15 and TRBJ2-7; 9 bases fit TRBD2. Germline V gene data show CDR1 as LNHNV and CDR2 as YYDKDF (reference sequence). V shed 1 base, J shed 2 bases, and the junction held 6 bases outside the gene matches. This CDR3 has 16 amino acids. CDR3: CATSRARASGTYEQYF. CDR3 nucleotide sequence: TGTGCCACCAGCAGAGCAAGGGCTAGCGGGACCTACGAGCAGTACTTC.

V is TRBV7-2 and J is TRBJ1-1; D ambiguous. V was pared by 3 bases and J by 2 bases, with 13 bases between. The CDR3 extends over 15 amino acids. Germline V gene sequence: CDR1 SGHTA, CDR2 FQGNSA. CDR3 residues: CASSFIRSTNTEAFF. The CDR3 bases are TGTGCCAGCAGCTTTATCCGTAGCACCAACACTGAAGCTTTCTTT.

This rearrangement joins TRBV5-1 to TRBJ2-2; no firm D call. The CDR3 has 14 residues. Trimming cost V 1 base and J 2 bases, with 6 bases left between them. Per germline, CDR1 SGHRS and CDR2 YFSETQ. Written as DNA, the CDR3 is TGCGCCAGCAGCTTGAGGATTAACACCGGGGAGCTGTTTTTT. Translation: CASSLRINTGELFF.